Following are 28 T cell receptor beta chains from one sample sequenced in a study of T cells in women clearing cervical HPV infection. Only in-frame clones appear in the TCRdb table, and some are missing; sequencing was by immunoSEQ multiplex PCR. The sample's table shows roughly 19,000 clones. Sequenced: blood buffy coat. Every receptor here comes from a woman aged 18 to 75 with a cervical HPV16 infection that either progressed to CIN3+ or cleared (not recorded which).

As regards this clone: Read sequence stops 3 residues before the CDR3 end, and the germline J gene provides the missing end. The chain links TRBV30 to TRBJ1-2; TRBD1 aligns across 7 bases. The CDR3 is 13 residues long. Germline lookup yields CDR1 GTSNPN and CDR2 SVGIG (reference sequence). This CDR3 reads CAWSAEARGVYTF. CDR3 DNA (partial): TGTGCCTGGAGTGCGGAGGCCAGGGGGGTT.

Points on this clone: Read data end 3 residues before the CDR3 end; the end is taken from the germline J gene. The V call is TRBV20-1, the J call TRBJ2-3; weak D call: TRBD1 (6 bases). This CDR3 contains 17 residues. The germline V gene has CDR1 DFQATT and CDR2 SNEGSKA (reference sequence). The CDR3 DNA, read in part, is TGCAGTGCTAGAGGGCAGGGTGGGGGATACGATCAGGGGACG. Translated, it gives CSARGQGGGYDQGT. The full CDR3 sequence reads CSARGQGGGYDQGTQYF.

Worth noting for this clone: The read finishes 3 residues shy of the CDR3 end, and the germline J gene is used to complete it. V usage is TRBV20-1 and J usage is TRBJ2-3, with a tentative D call TRBD1 (5 bases). Germline lookup yields CDR1 DFQATT and CDR2 SNEGSKA (reference sequence). The CDR3 is 15 residues long. The CDR3 loop is CSASFVSAGNQPQYF. The part of the CDR3 DNA that was read is TGCAGTGCTAGTTTTGTGTCGGCAGGGAATCAGCCG.

With regard to this clone: Read coverage stops 3 residues before the CDR3 terminus; the germline J gene supplies the remainder. The chain is built from TRBV14 and TRBJ1-2; TRBD1 matches at 9 bases. This CDR3 has 15 amino acids. CDR1 is SGHDN, CDR2 FVKESK, per germline. The part of the CDR3 DNA that was read is TGTGCCAGCAGCCAAGGGGACAGGGCGCCCTACGAC. Translated: CASSQGDRAPYD. The full CDR3 reads CASSQGDRAPYDYTF.

A remark on this clone: The read halts 3 residues ahead of the CDR3 end, with the missing end drawn from the germline J gene. The J gene is TRBJ1-3, the V gene TRBV7-2; unclear D gene. The CDR3 is made up of 15 amino acids. Trimming shortened V by 5 bases and J by 5 bases, and 16 bases separated the two germline ends. Germline-derived CDR1 and CDR2 are SGHTA and FQGNSA. The sequenced part of the CDR3 DNA is TGTGCCAGCAGCCCAAGCGCCGCGAACCGAAACACC. Translating gives CASSPSAANRNT. The full CDR3 sequence reads CASSPSAANRNTIYF.

About this clone: The CDR3 is cut off 3 residues early in the read; its end comes from the germline J gene. The V and J genes are TRBV5-1 and TRBJ2-1; TRBD2 matches at 8 bases. The V and J ends lost 4 bases and 2 bases, in that order; junction bases with no gene match: 8. There are 16 residues in the CDR3. From germline, CDR1 is SGHRS and CDR2 YFSETQ. The sequenced part of the CDR3 DNA is TGCGCCAGCAGCCCGGGGGGGACATACGCCTACAATGAG. It specifies CASSPGGTYAYNE. The CDR3, in full, reads CASSPGGTYAYNEQFF.

A note on this clone: Compared with germline, one end of the junction differs, possibly owing to a read error. The read halts 3 residues ahead of the CDR3 end, with the missing end drawn from the germline J gene. The sample holds other DNA sequences that translate to the same CDR3. The chain is built from TRBV18 and TRBJ1-3; TRBD1 matches at 8 bases. CDR1 is KGHSH and CDR2 is LQKENI in the germline V gene. The CDR3 spans 13 residues. The covered CDR3 bases are TGTGCCAGCTCACCGGGGACAGGAAACACA. Translated: CASSPGTGNT. In full, the CDR3 is CASSPGTGNTIYF.

A remark on this clone: With the read ending 3 residues before the CDR3 end, the germline J gene is used to fill in that end. The chain joins TRBV2 to TRBJ1-2; 7 bases match TRBD1. Trimming at V came to 2 bases and at J to 4 bases, leaving 4 bases not matched to a gene. The germline V gene has CDR1 SNHLY and CDR2 FYNNEI. The CDR3 extends over 14 amino acids. CDR3 DNA, as far as it was read: TGTGCCAGCAGTGAACGACCAGGGGGCTATGGC. Translating it yields CASSERPGGYG. The entire CDR3 protein reads CASSERPGGYGYTF.

The CDR3 is CASSQRTGADEKLFF. CDR3 DNA (partial): TGCGCCAGCAGTCAAAGGACAGGAGCGGATGAAAAA. The chain joins TRBV23-1 to TRBJ1-4, with 7 nucleotides matching TRBD1. The CDR3 is cut off 3 residues early in the read; its end comes from the germline J gene. TRBV23-1 is an ORF for which the function is uncertain. V gave up 2 bases and J gave up 6 bases; unmatched junction bases: 6. This CDR3 comprises 15 residues.

The DNA read from the CDR3 is TGTGCCAGCAGCTTAGTTAGGGGAATCCAAGAGACG. This encodes CASSLVRGIQET. The CDR3 in full is CASSLVRGIQETQYF. The chain recombines TRBV7-7 with TRBJ2-3; tentative D call: TRBD1 (5 bases). The read ends 3 residues before the CDR3 terminus; that terminus is restored from the germline J gene. Germline assignment: CDR1 SSHAT and CDR2 FNYEAQ (reference sequence). CDR3 length: 15 amino acids. Full variable domain (rest looked up from reference TRBV7-7 and TRBJ2-3): GAGVSQSPRYKVTKRGQDVTLRCDPISSHATLYWYQQALGQGPEFLTYFNYEAQPDKSGLPSDRFSAERPEGSISTLTIQRTEQRDSAMYRCASSLVRGIQETQYFGPGTRLTVL.

Comments on this clone: The read gets to within 3 residues of the CDR3 end, and the germline J gene fills in the rest. The rearrangement links TRBV6-4 to TRBJ1-1, with D hard to call. The CDR3 is made up of 14 amino acids. Germline lookup yields CDR1 MRHNA and CDR2 SNTAGT. V gave up 7 bases and J gave up 0 bases, with 12 bases separating them. The part of the CDR3 DNA that was read is TGTGCCAGCAAGCAGGAATGGTTGAACACTGAA. It codes for CASKQEWLNTE. The whole CDR3 protein is CASKQEWLNTEAFF.

On this clone itself: The CDR3 end lies 3 residues beyond the end of the read and is filled in from the germline J gene. This rearrangement joins TRBV6-1 to TRBJ1-2; 8 nucleotides match TRBD1. V lost 3 bases and J lost 4; bases outside the gene matches: 7. From germline, CDR1 is MNHNS and CDR2 SASEGT. The CDR3 is made up of 15 amino acids. The DNA read from the CDR3 is TGTGCCAGCAGTGACCGGGACAGGACCCTCTATGGC. The encoded protein is CASSDRDRTLYG. The entire CDR3 protein is CASSDRDRTLYGYTF.

A note on this clone: The read finishes 3 residues shy of the CDR3 end, and the germline J gene is used to complete it. The chain combines TRBV6-2 or TRBV6-3 with TRBJ2-2; D is ambiguous. Germline CDR1 is MNHEY and CDR2 is SVGEGT. The CDR3 consists of 13 residues. The germline V and J ends were trimmed by 5 bases and 3 bases, with 7 bases remaining between them. CDR3 loop: CASSPSDTGELFF. CDR3 DNA, as far as it was read: TGTGCCAGCAGTCCCTCTGACACCGGGGAG.

About this clone itself: The CDR3 end falls 3 residues outside the read, so it is completed with the germline J gene. The chain links TRBV23-1 to TRBJ2-2, with D possibly matching TRBD2 (6 bases). TRBV23-1 is filed as an ORF, its function uncertain. CDR3 length: 15 amino acids. This CDR3 is CARPGLDSVNEKLFF. CDR3 bases read: TGCGCCAGGCCGGGACTTGATTCGGTTAATGAAAAG.

To note about this clone: The CDR3 end lies 3 residues beyond the end of the read and is filled in from the germline J gene. V usage is TRBV6-2 or TRBV6-3 and J usage is TRBJ2-7; D might be TRBD1 (6 bases). Germline CDR1 reads MNHEY; CDR2 reads SVGEGT. The CDR3 length is 14 residues. V lost 4 bases and J 2 bases, leaving 12 bases between the germline ends. CDR3 in amino acids: CASSSHRVPYEQYF. CDR3 DNA, as far as it was read: TGTGCCAGCAGTTCGCACAGGGTCCCCTACGAG.

A note on this clone: The read terminates 3 residues before the CDR3 end, so the remaining end is supplied by the germline J gene. The V gene is TRBV5-4, the J gene TRBJ1-6; the D gene is possibly TRBD1 (5 bases). The germline V and J ends were trimmed by 2 bases and 10 bases, with 13 bases remaining between them. Germline CDR1 is SGHNT and CDR2 is YYREEE (reference sequence). This CDR3 has 14 amino acids. CDR3 in amino acids: CASSFGRERSPLHF. The part of the CDR3 DNA that was read is TGTGCCAGCAGCTTTGGCAGGGAAAGATCACCC.

Turning to this clone: The CDR3 goes on 3 residues after the read ends, and that part is filled in from the germline J gene. The chain joins TRBV5-4 to TRBJ2-4; no definite D call. The CDR3 consists of 15 residues. Per germline, CDR1 SGHNT and CDR2 YYREEE (reference sequence). V lost 4 bases to trimming and J lost 1 base, with 12 bases between them. The CDR3 reads CASSAKGGAKNIQYF. The sequenced part of the CDR3 DNA is TGTGCCAGCAGCGCGAAGGGTGGGGCCAAAAACATT.

Remarks on this clone: The read ends 3 residues early relative to the CDR3; the germline J gene fills the gap. The rearrangement joins TRBV19 to TRBJ1-5; 7 bases line up with TRBD1. The CDR3 spans 14 residues. Germline values: CDR1 LNHDA, CDR2 SQIVND (reference sequence). J gave up 5 bases and V 0 bases, and 1 base lay outside the gene matches. CDR3 sequence: CASSIDRGDQPQHF. The covered CDR3 bases are TGTGCCAGTAGTATAGACAGGGGGGATCAGCCC.

Comment on this clone: The sequence runs out 3 residues before the end of the CDR3; the remainder is reconstructed from the germline J gene. This rearrangement joins TRBV6-1 to TRBJ2-1; the D is unclear. Germline values: CDR1 MNHNS, CDR2 SASEGT. The CDR3 spans 13 residues. Trimming stripped 2 bases from V and 5 bases from J, with 7 bases between. Incomplete CDR3 DNA: TGTGCCAGCAGTGAATTTGGCCACAATGAG. Translated, it gives CASSEFGHNE. The whole CDR3 protein reads CASSEFGHNEQFF.

A word on this clone: The read ends 3 residues before the CDR3 terminus; that terminus is restored from the germline J gene. This rearrangement joins TRBV5-5 to TRBJ2-5; tentative D call: TRBD1 (5 bases). V lost 0 bases, J lost 1 base, and 7 bases lay in between. Germline values: CDR1 SGHKS, CDR2 YYEKEE (reference sequence). CDR3 length: 14 amino acids. CDR3 region: CASSLEGIQETQYF. The CDR3 DNA, read in part, is TGTGCCAGCAGCTTGGAGGGGATCCAAGAGACC.

A note on this clone: A read error may account for a junction end that differs from germline. The read finishes 3 residues shy of the CDR3 end, and the germline J gene is used to complete it. V usage is TRBV4-2 and J usage is TRBJ2-5, with 8 bases matching TRBD2. The CDR3 totals 16 residues. In germline, CDR1 is LGHNA, CDR2 YNFKEQ. The CDR3 loop reads CASSQSASGGGETQYF. Incomplete CDR3 DNA: TGCGCCAGCAGCCAATCAGCGAGCGGCGGGGGGGAGACC.

In the case of this clone: The read gets to within 3 residues of the CDR3 end, and the germline J gene fills in the rest. J is TRBJ1-5 and V is TRBV29-1, with D tentatively TRBD1 (6 bases). Germline loops: CDR1 SQVTM, CDR2 ANQGSEA. The CDR3 runs 13 residues. Trimming removed 6 bases at V and 3 bases at J, with 12 bases between. The CDR3 is CSVGTSPNQPQHF. The DNA read from the CDR3 is TGCAGCGTCGGGACAAGCCCCAATCAGCCC.

As for this clone: With the read ending 3 residues before the CDR3 end, the germline J gene is used to fill in that end. This chain joins TRBV28 and TRBJ1-5; 12 nucleotides agree with TRBD1. The CDR3 loop spans 18 amino acids. Trimming removed 2 bases from V and 1 base from J; junction bases left unmatched: 6. From germline, CDR1 is MDHEN and CDR2 SYDVKM. CDR3 sequence: CASSLRGQGARSNQPQHF. CDR3 bases read: TGTGCCAGCAGTTTACGGGGACAGGGGGCGCGAAGCAATCAGCCC.

Remarks on this clone: The DNA ends 3 residues before the CDR3 does, and the rest of the CDR3 is filled in from the germline J gene. The rearrangement uses TRBV28 and TRBJ1-1; D unresolved. Trimming took 5 bases from V and 3 from J, leaving 7 bases between them. Per the germline V gene, CDR1 is MDHEN and CDR2 is SYDVKM. This CDR3 comprises 12 residues. CDR3 in amino acids: CASSAQHTEAFF. The sequenced CDR3 bases are TGTGCCAGCAGTGCACAGCACACTGAA. The whole variable domain, filled in from reference TRBV28 and TRBJ1-1, reads DVKVTQSSRYLVKRTGEKVFLECVQDMDHENMFWYRQDPGLGLRLIYFSYDVKMKEKGDIPEGYSVSREKKERFSLILESASTNQTSMYLCASSAQHTEAFFGQGTRLTVV.

Remarks on this clone: The CDR3 is cut off 3 residues early in the read; its end comes from the germline J gene. V is TRBV5-1 and J is TRBJ2-2, with TRBD2 identical over 11 bases. The CDR3 is made up of 15 amino acids. Per germline, CDR1 SGHRS and CDR2 YFSETQ. V lost 4 bases and J lost 3; bases outside the gene matches: 2. This chain's CDR3 is CASSTGLADTGELFF. CDR3 DNA (partial): TGCGCCAGCAGCACGGGACTAGCGGACACCGGGGAG.

Notes on this clone: Read data end 3 residues before the CDR3 end; the end is taken from the germline J gene. The chain employs TRBV28 and TRBJ1-3; D uncertain. V was shortened by 5 bases and J by 0 bases, with 17 bases between the two germline ends. Germline CDR1 is MDHEN and CDR2 is SYDVKM. There are 17 residues in the CDR3. The covered CDR3 bases are TGTGCCAGCAGTGGAGCGGGGTTTCTTACCTCTGGAAACACC. Its translation: CASSGAGFLTSGNT. The full CDR3 reads CASSGAGFLTSGNTIYF.

A remark on this clone: One junction end does not reproduce the germline sequence, and a read error may be involved. The read ends 3 residues before the CDR3 terminus; that terminus is restored from the germline J gene. The chain carries TRBV4-2 and TRBJ2-4; D may be TRBD2 (5 bases). Per germline, CDR1 LGHNA and CDR2 YNFKEQ. The CDR3 is 15 amino acids. The CDR3 is CASSQWPSEGNIQYF. The CDR3 DNA, read in part, is TGCGCCAGCAGCCAATGGCCCTCCGAGGGAAACATT.

As for this clone: The read gets to within 3 residues of the CDR3 end, and the germline J gene fills in the rest. The same CDR3 is also encoded by other DNA sequences in this sample. The chain carries TRBV7-7 and TRBJ1-3; 8 nucleotides match TRBD1. Germline assignment: CDR1 SSHAT and CDR2 FNYEAQ (reference sequence). This CDR3 spans 15 amino acids. The V segment lost 5 bases and the J segment 4 bases; nucleotides outside the gene matches: 7. This chain's CDR3 is CASSPGQGIGNTIYF. The part of the CDR3 DNA that was read is TGTGCCAGCAGCCCTGGACAGGGTATCGGAAACACC. Filled out from reference TRBV7-7 and TRBJ1-3, the complete variable domain reads GAGVSQSPRYKVTKRGQDVTLRCDPISSHATLYWYQQALGQGPEFLTYFNYEAQPDKSGLPSDRFSAERPEGSISTLTIQRTEQRDSAMYRCASSPGQGIGNTIYFGEGSWLTVV.